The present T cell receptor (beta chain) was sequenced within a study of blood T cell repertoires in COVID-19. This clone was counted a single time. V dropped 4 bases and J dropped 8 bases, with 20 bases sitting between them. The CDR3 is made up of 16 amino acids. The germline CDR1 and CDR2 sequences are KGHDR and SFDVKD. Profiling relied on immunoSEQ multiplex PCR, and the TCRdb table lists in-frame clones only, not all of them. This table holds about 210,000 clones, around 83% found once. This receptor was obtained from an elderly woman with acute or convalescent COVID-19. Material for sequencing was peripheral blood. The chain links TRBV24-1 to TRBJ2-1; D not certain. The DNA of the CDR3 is TGTGCCACCAGTGACCACGACATGGTCGGCTTCCATGAGCAGTTCTTC. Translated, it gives CATSDHDMVGFHEQFF.